These 25 T cell receptor beta chains originate from one sample sequenced in a study of T cells in tuberculosis. Generated by immunoSEQ multiplex PCR, the TCRdb table keeps only in-frame clones and is missing some. This repertoire shows about 32,000 clones, roughly 94% found once; its top ten account for under 9.5%. The sequenced sample was PBMCs. These receptors all stem from a donor between 5 and 29 years old with latent tuberculosis or without tuberculosis infection.

This clone was detected once. This sequence joins TRBV6-6 and TRBJ2-5; D gene unclear. The V and J ends lost 0 bases and 2 bases respectively, with 10 bases between them. The length of the CDR3 is 15 residues. Germline CDR1 is MNHNY and CDR2 is SVGAGI (reference sequence). This CDR3 reads CASSYSRALQETQYF. The CDR3 coding sequence is TGTGCCAGCAGTTACTCGAGAGCGCTTCAAGAGACCCAGTACTTC.

This chain joins TRBV5-1 and TRBJ2-5; 7 bases align to TRBD1. Trimming cost V 9 bases and J 5 bases; bases outside gene matches: 13. Germline V gives CDR1 SGHRS, CDR2 YFSETQ. This CDR3 is 14 amino acids long. Written as DNA, the CDR3 is TGCGCCACCGCGACACAGGGGACCTCGGAGACCCAGTACTTC. Protein product: CATATQGTSETQYF.

This clone was observed a handful of times. The rearrangement links TRBV30 to TRBJ1-4, with TRBD1 matching 10 bases. Germline V gene sequence: CDR1 GTSNPN, CDR2 SVGIG (reference sequence). With V trimmed by 4 bases and J by 8 bases, 10 bases remained unmatched. The CDR3 length is 15 residues. CDR3: CAWTPWTGGGEKLFF. In DNA form, the CDR3 reads TGTGCCTGGACCCCATGGACAGGGGGGGGAGAAAAACTGTTTTTT. Looking up the rest from reference TRBV30 and TRBJ1-4 gives the full variable domain: SQTIHQWPATLVQPVGSPLSLECTVEGTSNPNLYWYRQAAGRGLQLLFYSVGIGQISSEVPQNLSASRPQDRQFILSSKKLLLSDSGFYLCAWTPWTGGGEKLFFGSGTQLSVL.

This clone appeared a single time. V and J are TRBV6-6 and TRBJ1-2; D gene ambiguous. V shed 2 bases and J shed 4 bases, with 8 bases lying between them. CDR3 length: 13 residues. The germline CDR1 and CDR2 sequences are MNHNY and SVGAGI (reference sequence). The CDR3 DNA is TGTGCCAGCAGTTACGGGCAGGTCTATGGCTACACCTTC. It translates to CASSYGQVYGYTF.

The chain is built from TRBV14 and TRBJ2-1; 14 bases line up with TRBD2. Germline loops: CDR1 SGHDN, CDR2 FVKESK. Losses at the gene ends were 6 bases for V and 8 bases for J; bases not matched to a gene: 9. The length of the CDR3 is 16 residues. Here the CDR3 reads CASRAGTSGSYYEQFF. The CDR3 DNA follows: TGTGCCAGCAGGGCTGGGACTAGCGGGAGTTACTATGAGCAGTTCTTC.

The J gene is TRBJ2-7, the V gene TRBV6-5; TRBD2 matches 8 bases. Germline V gives CDR1 MNHEY, CDR2 SVGAGI. V trimming: 5 bases; J trimming: 6 bases; junction bases outside the gene matches: 0. CDR3 length equals 11 residues. The CDR3 loop reads CASSSGSEQYF. The CDR3 DNA reads TGTGCCAGCAGTAGCGGGAGCGAGCAGTACTTC.

The chain employs TRBV14 and TRBJ2-1; possible D gene TRBD2, 6 bases. With 4 bases removed from V and 13 bases from J, the gap between germline ends came to 17 bases. This CDR3 comprises 13 residues. Germline-derived CDR1 and CDR2 are SGHDN and FVKESK. The CDR3 is CASSREGAGPQFF. In DNA form, the CDR3 reads TGTGCCAGCAGCCGCGAGGGAGCGGGTCCCCAGTTCTTC.

This chain joins TRBV6-5 and TRBJ2-2; D might be TRBD2 (5 bases). Per germline, CDR1 MNHEY and CDR2 SVGAGI. The CDR3 has 14 amino acids. Trimming removed 6 bases from V and 5 bases from J, with 13 bases in between. CDR3 coding DNA: TGTGCCAGCAGGGTAGGACGGGAAACCGGGGAGCTGTTTTTT. The encoded protein is CASRVGRETGELFF.

This clone showed up just once. The rearrangement links TRBV11-2 to TRBJ2-3; 10 bases are a match to TRBD1. Germline CDR1 and CDR2: SGHAT and FQNNGV. Germline trimming cut 3 bases from V and 2 bases from J; bases unmatched to any gene: 2. This CDR3 region has 15 residues. DNA for the CDR3: TGTGCCAGCAGCTTCGGGACAGGGGACACAGATACGCAGTATTTT. This translates into CASSFGTGDTDTQYF.

The chain is built from TRBV11-2 and TRBJ2-4; TRBD2 might be the D (5 bases). Looked up from germline, CDR1 is SGHAT and CDR2 is FQNNGV. Trimming removed 5 bases at V and 8 bases at J, with 19 bases between. CDR3 length equals 15 residues. DNA for the CDR3: TGTGCCAGCAGCCACGCCGGGGTCCCAAATGACATTCAGTACTTC. Its translation is CASSHAGVPNDIQYF.

This chain links TRBV5-6 with TRBJ2-3; D ambiguous. The CDR3 loop spans 14 amino acids. Germline V CDR1 and CDR2: SGHDT, YYEEEE. V was cut by 2 bases and J by 0 bases, with 7 bases left in between. CDR3 residues: CASSFAQSTDTQYF. CDR3 coding DNA: TGTGCCAGCAGCTTCGCCCAGAGCACAGATACGCAGTATTTT.

The chain employs TRBV4-1 and TRBJ2-7, with 10 nucleotides matching TRBD2. From germline, CDR1 is MGHRA and CDR2 YSYEKL. The CDR3 sequence is 17 residues long. V shed 0 bases and J 3 bases; nucleotides not matched to a gene: 8. The CDR3 sequence: CASSQDPSGRLSYEQYF. The CDR3 DNA follows: TGCGCCAGCAGCCAAGATCCTAGCGGGAGATTGAGCTACGAGCAGTACTTC.

In regard to this clone: The same CDR3 can be traced to other DNA sequences in this sample. In DNA, the CDR3 is TGTGCCAGCAGTGTAGCCTACGAGCAGTACTTC. Translating it yields CASSVAYEQYF. V gene TRBV2 combines with J gene TRBJ2-7; no firm D call. This CDR3 comprises 11 residues. Trimming removed 4 bases from V and 2 bases from J, with 3 bases in between. The V gene's germline CDR1 is SNHLY and CDR2 FYNNEI. The entire variable domain, with the rest obtained from reference TRBV2 and TRBJ2-7, is as follows: EPEVTQTPSHQVTQMGQEVILRCVPISNHLYFYWYRQILGQKVEFLVSFYNNEISEKSEIFDDQFSVERPDGSNFTLKIRSTKLEDSAMYFCASSVAYEQYFGPGTRLTVT.

This sequence joins TRBV23-1 and TRBJ2-7; 8 bases align to TRBD2. TRBV23-1 is placed among ORFs of uncertain function. This CDR3 has 15 amino acids. The V gene end was trimmed by 6 bases and the J gene end by 4 bases; junction bases not matched to a gene: 11. The CDR3 is CASSPAGAGCYEQYF. The DNA for the CDR3 is TGCGCCAGCAGCCCAGCGGGAGCGGGCTGTTACGAGCAGTACTTC.

The V gene is TRBV4-1, the J gene TRBJ1-1; D perhaps matches TRBD1 (6 bases). The V gene's germline CDR1 is MGHRA and CDR2 YSYEKL. Trimming cost V 5 bases and J 0 bases, with 19 bases left between them. The CDR3 consists of 17 residues. CDR3 region: CASSSNRDTYLNTEAFF. CDR3 in DNA: TGCGCCAGCAGCTCTAACCGGGACACCTATTTGAACACTGAAGCTTTCTTT.

V is TRBV7-2 and J is TRBJ2-3, with D unresolved. This CDR3 comprises 13 residues. Germline-derived CDR1 and CDR2 are SGHTA and FQGNSA. The germline V and J ends were trimmed by 6 bases and 4 bases, with 11 bases remaining between them. CDR3 DNA: TGTGCCAGCAGTTCACAGTCTGCAGATACGCAGTATTTT. It codes for CASSSQSADTQYF. Based on the CDR3 plus reference TRBV7-2 and TRBJ2-3, the full variable domain is GAGVSQSPSNKVTEKGKDVELRCDPISGHTALYWYRQSLGQGLEFLIYFQGNSAPDKSGLPSDRFSAERTGGSVSTLTIQRTQQEDSAVYLCASSSQSADTQYFGPGTRLTVL.

This clone was detected once. The CDR3 DNA reads TGCAGCGTTGCCCGTCAGGGAGGGGGTTACAATGAGCAGTTCTTC. Protein: CSVARQGGGYNEQFF. The chain uses TRBV29-1 and TRBJ2-1, with D possibly being TRBD2 (7 bases). The germline gives CDR1 SQVTM, CDR2 ANQGSEA. The CDR3 is 15 amino acids. V lost 4 bases to trimming and J lost 4 bases, with 17 bases between them.

The chain couples TRBV13 to TRBJ2-1, with 12 bases matching TRBD2. The J segment lost 8 bases and the V segment lost 6 bases, leaving 14 bases of the junction unmatched. This CDR3 is 17 amino acids long. Germline CDR1 is PRHDT and CDR2 is FYEKMQ (reference sequence). The CDR3 bases are TGTGCCAGCAGTCTCGCTCCGAGACTAGCGGGAGAAGATGAGCAGTTCTTC. This sequence encodes CASSLAPRLAGEDEQFF.

J is TRBJ2-3 and V is TRBV5-1, with 7 positions matching TRBD2. Germline V gene lookup returns CDR1 SGHRS and CDR2 YFSETQ. The V segment lost 1 base and the J segment 6 bases; nucleotides outside the gene matches: 2. This CDR3 comprises 13 residues. The CDR3 is CASSLTLADTQYF. In DNA form, the CDR3 reads TGCGCCAGCAGCTTGACACTAGCGGATACGCAGTATTTT.

The rearrangement uses TRBV28 and TRBJ1-5; tentative D call: TRBD1 (5 bases). The CDR3 covers 13 residues. Trimming took off 7 bases at V and 9 bases at J, with 16 bases between the two ends. Germline V gene sequence: CDR1 MDHEN, CDR2 SYDVKM. The CDR3 bases are TGTGCCAGCATCGACGGGGGGTTCGGGCCCCAGCATTTT. Protein: CASIDGGFGPQHF.

The rearrangement links TRBV7-2 to TRBJ2-1, with 10 bases lining up with TRBD2. With V trimmed by 5 bases and J by 8 bases, 3 bases remained unmatched. In germline, CDR1 is SGHTA, CDR2 FQGNSA. The length of the CDR3 is 13 residues. CDR3 loop: CASSRTSGDEQFF. In DNA form, the CDR3 reads TGTGCCAGCAGCCGGACTAGCGGAGATGAGCAGTTCTTC.

This chain connects TRBV5-6 to TRBJ2-1; 9 positions match TRBD1. This CDR3 has 15 amino acids. Unmatched junction bases numbered 4, after V lost 5 bases and J lost 1 base. Germline V CDR1 and CDR2: SGHDT, YYEEEE. The chain's CDR3 is CASSYRGLSYNEQFF. In DNA, the CDR3 is TGTGCCAGCAGTTACAGGGGGCTGTCCTACAATGAGCAGTTCTTC. Combining the CDR3 with reference TRBV5-6 and TRBJ2-1 gives the whole variable domain DAGVTQSPTHLIKTRGQQVTLRCSPKSGHDTVSWYQQALGQGPQFIFQYYEEEERQRGNFPDRFSGHQFPNYSSELNVNALLLGDSALYLCASSYRGLSYNEQFFGPGTRLTVL.

The chain combines TRBV5-1 with TRBJ1-4, with 8 bases that match TRBD1. V dropped 0 bases and J dropped 6; count of bases not matched to a gene: 4. CDR3 length: 15 amino acids. Germline V gives CDR1 SGHRS, CDR2 YFSETQ. This CDR3 reads CASSLEQGADEKLFF. The DNA for the CDR3 is TGCGCCAGCAGCTTGGAGCAGGGGGCAGATGAAAAACTGTTTTTT. The whole variable domain, filled in from reference TRBV5-1 and TRBJ1-4, reads KAGVTQTPRYLIKTRGQQVTLSCSPISGHRSVSWYQQTPGQGLQFLFEYFSETQRNKGNFPGRFSGRQFSNSRSEMNVSTLELGDSALYLCASSLEQGADEKLFFGSGTQLSVL.

The CDR3 DNA is TGTGCCAGCAGAAGGGACATTGCCTATCAGCCCCAGCATTTT. It is translated as CASRRDIAYQPQHF. The rearrangement links TRBV2 to TRBJ1-5; possibly TRBD1 for D (6 bases). The CDR3 sequence is 14 residues long. Trimming cost V 6 bases and J 5 bases, with 14 bases left between them. The germline CDR1 and CDR2 sequences are SNHLY and FYNNEI.

This chain joins TRBV6-1 and TRBJ2-3; D gene unclear. CDR3 length: 15 amino acids. The ends were cut back, 7 bases at V and 0 bases at J, with 14 bases in the middle. Germline loops: CDR1 MNHNS, CDR2 SASEGT. In nucleotides, the CDR3 is TGTGCCAGCAACAAAGGCGGAGCTAGCACAGATACGCAGTATTTT. This encodes CASNKGGASTDTQYF.